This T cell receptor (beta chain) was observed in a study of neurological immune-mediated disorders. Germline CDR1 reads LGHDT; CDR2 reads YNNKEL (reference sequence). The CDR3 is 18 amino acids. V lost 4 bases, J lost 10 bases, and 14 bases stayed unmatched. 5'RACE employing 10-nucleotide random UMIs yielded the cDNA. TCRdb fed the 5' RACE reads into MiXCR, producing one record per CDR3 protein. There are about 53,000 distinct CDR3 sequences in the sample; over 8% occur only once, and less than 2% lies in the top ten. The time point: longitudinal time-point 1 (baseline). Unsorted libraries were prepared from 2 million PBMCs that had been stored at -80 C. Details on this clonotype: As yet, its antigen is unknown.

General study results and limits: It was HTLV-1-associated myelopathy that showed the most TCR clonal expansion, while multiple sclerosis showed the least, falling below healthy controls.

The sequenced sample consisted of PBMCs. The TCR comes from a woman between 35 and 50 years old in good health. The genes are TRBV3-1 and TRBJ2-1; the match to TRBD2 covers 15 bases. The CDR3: CASSLTSGTSGRPGEQFF. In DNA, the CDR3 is TGTGCCAGCAGCCTGACGTCCGGGACTAGCGGGAGGCCCGGGGAGCAGTTCTTC.